Below, 7 T cell receptor beta chains from the same sample are listed, as sequenced in a study of blood T cell repertoires in COVID-19. Assay: immunoSEQ multiplex PCR; the TCRdb copy retains only in-frame clones and omits some. The sample includes about 260,000 clones, roughly 86% of them seen just once. The sequenced material came from peripheral blood. These receptors all come from a man aged 40-55 years who had recovered from COVID-19.

The chain links TRBV5-4 to TRBJ2-2, with 12 bases matching TRBD2. Germline loops: CDR1 SGHNT, CDR2 YYREEE (reference sequence). The CDR3 loop spans 16 amino acids. The junction had 1 base not matched to a gene; V was cut back by 2 bases and J by 2 bases. CDR3 sequence: CASSFGLAGNTGELFF. CDR3 in DNA: TGTGCCAGCAGCTTCGGACTAGCGGGAAACACCGGGGAGCTGTTTTTT.

This rearrangement joins TRBV3-1 (or the pseudogene TRBV3-2) to TRBJ2-7; maybe TRBD1 (6 bases). Germline CDR1 and CDR2: LGHDT and YNNKEL (reference sequence). With 6 bases removed from V and 6 bases from J, the gap between germline ends came to 9 bases. The CDR3 has 11 amino acids. Here the CDR3 reads CASSGQLEQYF. DNA for the CDR3: TGTGCCAGCAGTGGACAGCTCGAGCAGTACTTC.

V is TRBV5-1 and J is TRBJ1-1; D possibly corresponds to TRBD1 (6 bases). V gave up 4 bases and J gave up 0 bases, with 16 bases separating them. The CDR3 runs to 16 residues. Germline CDR1 and CDR2: SGHRS and YFSETQ. This CDR3 is CASSNTGQRLNTEAFF. The CDR3 DNA reads TGCGCCAGCAGCAATACTGGACAGAGACTGAACACTGAAGCTTTCTTT.

The V gene is TRBV29-1, the J gene TRBJ1-2, with D unresolved. There are 16 residues in the CDR3. V was trimmed by 4 bases and J by 1 base, leaving 19 bases between them. Looked up from germline, CDR1 is SQVTM and CDR2 is ANQGSEA. The CDR3 sequence is CSVGWSGLLGNYGYTF. Here the CDR3 DNA reads TGCAGCGTTGGCTGGAGTGGCCTACTCGGTAACTATGGCTACACCTTC. Together with reference TRBV29-1 and TRBJ1-2, the CDR3 gives the full variable domain: SAVISQKPSRDICQRGTSLTIQCQVDSQVTMMFWYRQQPGQSLTLIATANQGSEATYESGFVIDKFPISRPNLTFSTLTVSNMSPEDSSIYLCSVGWSGLLGNYGYTFGSGTRLTVV.

Only one count was recorded for this clone. The rearrangement joins TRBV18 to TRBJ1-6; 11 bases line up with TRBD1. CDR1 and CDR2 (germline): KGHSH, LQKENI. J gave up 7 bases and V 1 base, and 3 bases lay outside the gene matches. The CDR3 sequence is 16 residues long. The chain's CDR3 is CASSPQGQGGNSPLHF. CDR3 coding DNA: TGTGCCAGCTCACCACAGGGACAGGGGGGAAATTCACCCCTCCACTTT. Based on the CDR3 plus reference TRBV18 and TRBJ1-6, the full variable domain is NAGVMQNPRHLVRRRGQEARLRCSPMKGHSHVYWYRQLPEEGLKFMVYLQKENIIDESGMPKERFSAEFPKEGPSILRIQQVVRGDSAAYFCASSPQGQGGNSPLHFGNGTRLTVT.

This chain connects TRBV5-4 to TRBJ2-7; the match to TRBD2 covers 14 bases. V was clipped by 4 bases and J by 6 bases; unmatched bases: 6. There are 15 residues in the CDR3. CDR1 and CDR2 from the germline V gene are SGHNT and YYREEE (reference sequence). CDR3 protein: CASSGGLAGVAEQYF. The CDR3 DNA sequence: TGTGCCAGCAGCGGGGGACTAGCGGGAGTAGCCGAGCAGTACTTC.

The V call is TRBV2, the J call TRBJ2-1; D remains unclear. Trimming left V 6 bases short and J 2 bases short, with 8 bases between. Germline values: CDR1 SNHLY, CDR2 FYNNEI. The CDR3 sequence is 13 residues long. CDR3 in amino acids: CASRSRAYNEQFF. CDR3 sequence (DNA): TGTGCCAGCAGGTCCCGAGCCTACAATGAGCAGTTCTTC.